This T cell receptor beta chain was observed in a study of monozygotic twins with inflammatory bowel disease. The study's findings and limits: Lower sharing of clonotypes with other individuals was seen in IBD patients than in healthy twins. This was most marked in patients showing signs of disease activity.

With respect to this clonotype: What it recognizes is unknown.

UMIs that had a 6-nucleotide sample barcode were put in using template switching. For each CDR3 protein, TCRdb gives one entry from its re-call of the 5' RACE reads, without DNA. Across around 400,000 distinct CDR3 sequences, the top ten clones capture roughly 2.5% of the sample. The CDR3 totals 12 residues. The germline gives CDR1 SGHTA, CDR2 FQGTGA. Sequencing was carried out using blood. The rearrangement uses TRBV7-3 and TRBJ2-2. The receptor was derived from a human donor with ulcerative colitis or Crohn's disease, or a healthy co-twin of an affected twin (not recorded which). The CDR3 loop is CASSLETGELFF.